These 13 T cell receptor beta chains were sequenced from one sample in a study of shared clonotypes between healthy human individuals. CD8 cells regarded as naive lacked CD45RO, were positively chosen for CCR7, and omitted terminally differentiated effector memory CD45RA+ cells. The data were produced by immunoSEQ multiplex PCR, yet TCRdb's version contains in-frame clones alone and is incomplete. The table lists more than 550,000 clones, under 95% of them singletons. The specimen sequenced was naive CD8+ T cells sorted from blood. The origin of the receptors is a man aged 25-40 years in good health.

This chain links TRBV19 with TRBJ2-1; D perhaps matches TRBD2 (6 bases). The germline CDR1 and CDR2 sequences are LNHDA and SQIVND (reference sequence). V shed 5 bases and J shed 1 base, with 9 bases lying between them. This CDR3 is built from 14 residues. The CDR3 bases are TGTGCCAGTAGTCAGGAGGGTTCCTACAATGAGCAGTTCTTC. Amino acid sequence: CASSQEGSYNEQFF.

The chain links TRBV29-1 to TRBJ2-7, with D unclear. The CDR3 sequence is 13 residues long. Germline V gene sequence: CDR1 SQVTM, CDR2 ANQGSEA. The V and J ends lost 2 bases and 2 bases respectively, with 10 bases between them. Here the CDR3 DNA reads TGCAGCGTTGAAAACGGTAAAGCCTACGAGCAGTACTTC. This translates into CSVENGKAYEQYF.

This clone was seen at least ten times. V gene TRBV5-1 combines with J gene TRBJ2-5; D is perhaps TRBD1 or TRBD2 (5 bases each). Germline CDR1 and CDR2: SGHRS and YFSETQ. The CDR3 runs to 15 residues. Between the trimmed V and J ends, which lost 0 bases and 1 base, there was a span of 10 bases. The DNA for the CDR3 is TGCGCCAGCAGCTTGGTGGGGACCGTCCAAGAGACCCAGTACTTC. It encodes CASSLVGTVQETQYF.

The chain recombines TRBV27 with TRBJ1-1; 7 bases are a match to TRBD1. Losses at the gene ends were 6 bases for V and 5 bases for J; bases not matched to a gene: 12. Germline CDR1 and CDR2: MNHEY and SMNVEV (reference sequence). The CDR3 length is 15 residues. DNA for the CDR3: TGTGCCAGCAGGGGGGCAGGGGGACGATGGACTGAAGCTTTCTTT. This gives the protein CASRGAGGRWTEAFF.

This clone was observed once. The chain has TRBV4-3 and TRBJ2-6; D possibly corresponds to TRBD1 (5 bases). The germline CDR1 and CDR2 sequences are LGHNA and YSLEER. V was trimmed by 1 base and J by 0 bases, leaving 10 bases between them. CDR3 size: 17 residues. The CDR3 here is CASSQVATDSGANVLTF. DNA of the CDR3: TGCGCCAGCAGCCAAGTCGCGACAGACTCTGGGGCCAACGTCCTGACTTTC.

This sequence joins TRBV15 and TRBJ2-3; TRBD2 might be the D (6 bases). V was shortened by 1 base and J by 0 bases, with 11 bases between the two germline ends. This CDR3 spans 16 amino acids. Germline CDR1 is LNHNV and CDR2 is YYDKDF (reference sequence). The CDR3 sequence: CATSRGGGTSTDTQYF. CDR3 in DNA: TGTGCCACCAGCAGAGGCGGCGGGACTAGCACAGATACGCAGTATTTT.

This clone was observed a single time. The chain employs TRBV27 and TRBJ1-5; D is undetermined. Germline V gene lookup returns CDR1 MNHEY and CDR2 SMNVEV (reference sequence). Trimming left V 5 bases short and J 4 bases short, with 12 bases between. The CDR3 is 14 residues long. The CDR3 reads CASSPGLMNQPQHF. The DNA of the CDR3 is TGTGCCAGCAGTCCAGGACTGATGAATCAGCCCCAGCATTTT.

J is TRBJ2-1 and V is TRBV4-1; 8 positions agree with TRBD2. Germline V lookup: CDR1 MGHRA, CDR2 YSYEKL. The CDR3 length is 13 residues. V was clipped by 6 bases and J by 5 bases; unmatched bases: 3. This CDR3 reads CASSSGGNNEQFF. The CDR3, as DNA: TGCGCCAGCAGTTCGGGGGGGAACAATGAGCAGTTCTTC.

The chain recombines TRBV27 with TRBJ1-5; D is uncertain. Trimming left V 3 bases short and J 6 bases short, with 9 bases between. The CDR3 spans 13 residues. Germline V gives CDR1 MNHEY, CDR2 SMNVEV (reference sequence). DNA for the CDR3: TGTGCCAGCAGTTTGTTTTTCGGTCAGCCCCAGCATTTT. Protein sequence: CASSLFFGQPQHF.

CDR3 protein: CASSPVRRPTDTQYF. In nucleotides, the CDR3 is TGTGCCAGCAGCCCCGTACGGCGCCCCACAGATACGCAGTATTTT. J is TRBJ2-3 and V is TRBV9; D gene unclear. CDR3 length equals 15 residues. From germline, CDR1 is SGDLS and CDR2 YYNGEE. V lost 4 bases to trimming and J lost 2 bases, with 14 bases between them. Based on the CDR3 plus reference TRBV9 and TRBJ2-3, the full variable domain is DSGVTQTPKHLITATGQRVTLRCSPRSGDLSVYWYQQSLDQGLQFLIQYYNGEERAKGNILERFSAQQFPDLHSELNLSSLELGDSALYFCASSPVRRPTDTQYFGPGTRLTVL.

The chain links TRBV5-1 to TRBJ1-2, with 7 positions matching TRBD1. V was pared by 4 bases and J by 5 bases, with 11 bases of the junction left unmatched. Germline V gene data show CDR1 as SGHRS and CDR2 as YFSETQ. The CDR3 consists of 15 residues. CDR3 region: CASSMTGSFTYGYTF. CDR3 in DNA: TGCGCCAGCAGCATGACAGGGTCTTTTACATATGGCTACACCTTC.

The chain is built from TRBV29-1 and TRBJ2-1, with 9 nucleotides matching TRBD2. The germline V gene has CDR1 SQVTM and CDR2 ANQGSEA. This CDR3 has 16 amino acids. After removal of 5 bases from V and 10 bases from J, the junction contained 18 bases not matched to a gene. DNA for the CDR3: TGCAGCGTTTACCTCAGTAGCGGGGGACCCCCTGGGGAGCAGTTCTTC. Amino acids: CSVYLSSGGPPGEQFF.

The CDR3 region has the DNA TGTGCCAGTACTTATGAGGTGTCAACGAACACTGAAGCTTTCTTT. Translation: CASTYEVSTNTEAFF. The rearrangement joins TRBV2 to TRBJ1-1, with unresolved D. This CDR3 is 15 amino acids long. Trimming cost V 9 bases and J 1 base, with 18 bases left between them. Germline V lookup: CDR1 SNHLY, CDR2 FYNNEI.